This T cell receptor beta chain was recovered during a study of cytotoxic CD8 clonotypes in ibrutinib-treated CLL (dated by TCRdb to the early 2020s). The study in broad terms: The cohort included roughly 15 treatment-naive and roughly 10 relapsed/refractory patients; around 18 were IGHV unmutated. Responses were partial in 24 patients and complete in 2; after median 68 months follow-up, about 14 stayed in remission and around 12 progressed. Cryopreserved peripheral blood mononuclear cells were obtained prior to treatment, at the time of response, and at either disease progression or sustained remission. All remission and progressive disease samples were collected while patients were still receiving ibrutinib. Response samples were taken after a median of roughly a year on treatment, ranging from about 6 to 40 months. On average, each sample had roughly 260,000 productive templates and around 100,000 productive rearrangements. Longitudinal samples were obtainable from about 30% of the roughly 90 participants in the trial. The research as a whole found: Lymph node repertoires were not examined, and the timing of sampling was not matched between patients in sustained remission and those whose disease progressed. Baseline clonality exceeded that of age-matched healthy donors and correlated strongly with circulating CD8+ T-cell counts. Public clonotypes were rare and either shrank or stayed stable during treatment, and the rise in clonality at ibrutinib response reflected expansion of private clonotypes. Clonality increased at ibrutinib response, stayed stable in sustained remission, and fell back toward baseline at progression.

A MiSeq instrument was used for deep resolution sequencing, which targeted depths ranging from 1 in 1 million up to 1 in 200,000 T cells, with coverage averaging 10x for each clonotype. TCR beta libraries were generated with the immunoSEQ hsTCRB Kit. The original methods were these. ImmunoSEQ Data Assistant and ImmunoSEQ Analyzer were used for data analysis, and V, D and J genes were assigned according to IMGT definitions. Clonality, which ranges from 0 to 1, was calculated by subtracting the normalized Shannon entropy of productive rearrangement frequencies from one. Only overrepresented clonotypes making up at least 0.05% of the repertoire of each patient were included in the public clonotype analysis. Some twelve repertoires from age-matched healthy donors, obtained from immuneACCESS, served as clonality controls. TCRdb's version of the immuneACCESS table is confined to in-frame rearrangements and falls short of the full clone set. An unresolved V gene accounts for under half of the shortfall where checked; the remainder is of unknown origin. The V and J calls and clone size are taken from that table; D and trimming were inferred from the DNA. The sample records 250,000 or so clones, 70% of which are singletons. Roughly 14% of the sample is held by the ten biggest clonotypes.

A remark on this clone: It lacks a known antigen. No per-base quality is available; no much larger clone lies one base away.

The germline V gene (reference sequence) provides CDR1 SEHNR and CDR2 FQNEAQ. Spanning cysteine to phenylalanine, the CDR3 consists of 17 amino acids. The entry retains the CDR3 DNA only, 51 bases that are in frame from base 1. V loses 3 bases of germline sequence and J loses 3 bases, and the interval between the two ends is 21 bases. Interpreted using the paper, the time point label stands for: roughly 25 months on ibrutinib. For TCR beta library preparation, roughly 2.1 micrograms of genomic DNA were isolated from cryopreserved PBMCs. Longitudinal blood samples from CLL patients on ibrutinib monotherapy were analyzed using high-throughput TCR beta sequencing. The patients took part in an open-label, single-center phase 2 trial of ibrutinib monotherapy.

Recombination connected TRBV7-9 to TRBJ2-7; the D gene cannot be named for sure. The receptor was isolated from a human donor with chronic lymphocytic leukemia. Specimen: PBMCs, collected after 24 months of ibrutinib treatment. The CDR3 protein sequence reads: CASSLDPGTHYIYEQYF. The DNA reads TGTGCCAGCAGCTTGGACCCAGGCACCCACTATATCTACGAGCAGTACTTC.